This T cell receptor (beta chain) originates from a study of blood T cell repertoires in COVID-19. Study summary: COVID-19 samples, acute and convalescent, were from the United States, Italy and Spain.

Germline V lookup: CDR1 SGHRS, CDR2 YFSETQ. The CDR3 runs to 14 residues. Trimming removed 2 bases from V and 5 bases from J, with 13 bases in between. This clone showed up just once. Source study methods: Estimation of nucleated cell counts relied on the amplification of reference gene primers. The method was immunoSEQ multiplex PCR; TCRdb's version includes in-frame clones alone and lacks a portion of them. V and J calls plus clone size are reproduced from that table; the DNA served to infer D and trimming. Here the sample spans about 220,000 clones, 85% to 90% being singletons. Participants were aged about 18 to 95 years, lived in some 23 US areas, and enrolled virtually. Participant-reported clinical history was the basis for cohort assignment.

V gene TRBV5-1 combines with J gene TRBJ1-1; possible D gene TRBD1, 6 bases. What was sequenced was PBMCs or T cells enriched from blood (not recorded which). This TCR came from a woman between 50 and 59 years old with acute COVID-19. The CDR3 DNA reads TGCGCCAGCAGCTTAGGGGGTTTCAGAACTGAAGCTTTCTTT. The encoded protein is CASSLGGFRTEAFF.